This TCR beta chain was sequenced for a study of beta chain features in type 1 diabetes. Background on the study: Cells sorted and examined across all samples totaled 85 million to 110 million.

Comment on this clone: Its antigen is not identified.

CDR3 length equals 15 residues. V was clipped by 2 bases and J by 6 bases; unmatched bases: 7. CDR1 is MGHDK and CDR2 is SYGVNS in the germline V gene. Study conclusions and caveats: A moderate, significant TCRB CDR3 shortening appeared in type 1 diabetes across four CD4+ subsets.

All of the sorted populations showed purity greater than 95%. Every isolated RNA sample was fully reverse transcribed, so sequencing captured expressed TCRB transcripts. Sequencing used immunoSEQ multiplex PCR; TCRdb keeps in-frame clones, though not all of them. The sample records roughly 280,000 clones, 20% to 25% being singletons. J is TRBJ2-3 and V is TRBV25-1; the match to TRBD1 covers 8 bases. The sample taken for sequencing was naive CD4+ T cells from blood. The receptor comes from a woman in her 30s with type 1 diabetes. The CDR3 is CASSEGSGGRDTQYF. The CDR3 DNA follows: TGTGCCAGCAGTGAAGGTTCAGGGGGCCGGGATACGCAGTATTTT.